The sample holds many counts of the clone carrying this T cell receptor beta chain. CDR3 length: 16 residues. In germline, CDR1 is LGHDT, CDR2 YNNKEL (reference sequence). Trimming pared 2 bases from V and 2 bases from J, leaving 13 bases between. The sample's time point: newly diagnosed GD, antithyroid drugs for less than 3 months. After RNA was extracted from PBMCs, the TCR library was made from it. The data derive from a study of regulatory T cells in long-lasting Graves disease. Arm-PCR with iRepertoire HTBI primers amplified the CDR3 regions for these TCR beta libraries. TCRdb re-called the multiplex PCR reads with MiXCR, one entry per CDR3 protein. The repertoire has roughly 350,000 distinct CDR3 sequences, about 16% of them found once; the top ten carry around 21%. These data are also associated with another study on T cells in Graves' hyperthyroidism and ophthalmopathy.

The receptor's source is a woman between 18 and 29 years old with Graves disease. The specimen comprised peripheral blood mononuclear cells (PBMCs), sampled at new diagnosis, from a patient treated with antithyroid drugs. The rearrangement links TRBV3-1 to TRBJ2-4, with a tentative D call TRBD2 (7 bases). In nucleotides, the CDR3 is TGTGCCAGCAGCCAACGGGGAGGGGGACCCAAAAACATTCAGTACTTC. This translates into CASSQRGGGPKNIQYF.